This T cell receptor (beta chain) was documented in a study of T cells in Graves' hyperthyroidism and ophthalmopathy. Study details: Sampling of peripheral blood happened at initial diagnosis, prior to any treatment. Points from the study as a whole: Before onset, by a median of around six months, the model predicted ophthalmopathy.

Not enrolled were patients with uncontrolled infection, other autoimmune disease, pregnancy or lactation. Each diagnosis was grounded in clinical symptoms, serum thyroxine and TRAb, thyroid ultrasound, and orbital computed tomography. Germline values: CDR1 SEHNR, CDR2 FQNEAQ (reference sequence). The V segment lost 1 base and the J segment 6 bases; nucleotides outside the gene matches: 4. This CDR3 spans 14 amino acids. Regions amplified from RNA transcripts were the TCR beta CDR3 regions. When the TCR CDR3 underwent first-round RT-PCR, the HTBI primer set was used. TCRdb analysed the multiplex PCR reads with MiXCR anew, one entry per CDR3 protein. This sample yields approximately 600,000 distinct CDR3 sequences, of which approximately 14% are seen a single time; around 4% belongs to the top ten. This clonotype turned up a few times. Its antigen is as yet unknown.

V and J are TRBV7-9 and TRBJ1-1; 8 nucleotides agree with TRBD1. Sequencing was done on a sample of blood. The clonotype originates from a woman in her thirties or forties with Graves' ophthalmopathy. CDR3 bases: TGTGCCAGCAGCTTAGAGACAGGGGATTCTGAAGCTTTCTTT. Translation: CASSLETGDSEAFF.